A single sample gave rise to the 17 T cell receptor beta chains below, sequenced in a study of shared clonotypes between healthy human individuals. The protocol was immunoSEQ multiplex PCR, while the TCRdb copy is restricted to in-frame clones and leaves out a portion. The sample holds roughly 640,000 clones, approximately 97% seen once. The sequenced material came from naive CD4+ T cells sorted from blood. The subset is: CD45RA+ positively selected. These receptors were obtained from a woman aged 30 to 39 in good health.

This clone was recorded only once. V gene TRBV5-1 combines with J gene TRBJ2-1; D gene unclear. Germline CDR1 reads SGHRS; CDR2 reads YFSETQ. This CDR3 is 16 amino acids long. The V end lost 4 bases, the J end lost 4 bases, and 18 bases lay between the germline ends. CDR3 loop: CASSLGKATAYNEQFF. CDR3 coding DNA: TGCGCCAGCAGCCTCGGCAAGGCGACGGCGTACAATGAGCAGTTCTTC.

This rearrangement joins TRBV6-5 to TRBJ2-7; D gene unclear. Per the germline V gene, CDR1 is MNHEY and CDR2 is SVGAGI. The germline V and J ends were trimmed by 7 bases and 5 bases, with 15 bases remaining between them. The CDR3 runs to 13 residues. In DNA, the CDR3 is TGTGCCAGCAAAGGTCAGGACCCCCACGAGCAGTACTTC. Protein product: CASKGQDPHEQYF.

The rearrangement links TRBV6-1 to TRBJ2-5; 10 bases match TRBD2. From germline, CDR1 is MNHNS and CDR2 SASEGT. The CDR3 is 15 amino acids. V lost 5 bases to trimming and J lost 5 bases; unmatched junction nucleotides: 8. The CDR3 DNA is TGTGCCAGCAGTCTGAGTGGACTAGCGGCTGAGACCCAGTACTTC. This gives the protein CASSLSGLAAETQYF.

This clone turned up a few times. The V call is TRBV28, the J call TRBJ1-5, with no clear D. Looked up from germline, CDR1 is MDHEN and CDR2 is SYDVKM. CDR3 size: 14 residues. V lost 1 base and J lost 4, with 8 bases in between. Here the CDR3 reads CASSLYGRNQPQHF. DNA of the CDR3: TGTGCCAGCAGTTTATACGGACGGAATCAGCCCCAGCATTTT.

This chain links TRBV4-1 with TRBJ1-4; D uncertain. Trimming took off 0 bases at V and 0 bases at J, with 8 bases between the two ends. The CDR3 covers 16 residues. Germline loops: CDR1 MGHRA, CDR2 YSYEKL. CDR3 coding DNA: TGCGCCAGCAGCCAAGATTTGGCAGCAACTAATGAAAAACTGTTTTTT. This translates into CASSQDLAATNEKLFF.

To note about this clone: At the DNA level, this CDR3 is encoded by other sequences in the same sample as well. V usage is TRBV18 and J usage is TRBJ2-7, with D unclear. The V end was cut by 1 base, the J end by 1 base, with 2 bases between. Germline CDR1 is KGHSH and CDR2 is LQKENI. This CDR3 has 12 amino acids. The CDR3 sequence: CASSPQSYEQYF. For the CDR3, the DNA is TGTGCCAGCTCACCACAGTCCTACGAGCAGTACTTC.

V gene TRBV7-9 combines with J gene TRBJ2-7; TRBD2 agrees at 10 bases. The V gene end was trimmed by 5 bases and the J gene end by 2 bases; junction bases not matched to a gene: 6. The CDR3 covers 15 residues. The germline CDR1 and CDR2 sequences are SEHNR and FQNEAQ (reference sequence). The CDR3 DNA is TGTGCCAGCAGCCCAGGGACTAGCGTAACCTACGAGCAGTACTTC. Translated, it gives CASSPGTSVTYEQYF.

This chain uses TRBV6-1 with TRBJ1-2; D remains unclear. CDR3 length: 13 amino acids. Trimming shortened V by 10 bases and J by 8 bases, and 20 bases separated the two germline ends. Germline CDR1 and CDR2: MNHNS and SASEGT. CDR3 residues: CATYGQSKTGYTF. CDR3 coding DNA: TGTGCCACCTATGGGCAGAGTAAAACGGGCTACACCTTC.

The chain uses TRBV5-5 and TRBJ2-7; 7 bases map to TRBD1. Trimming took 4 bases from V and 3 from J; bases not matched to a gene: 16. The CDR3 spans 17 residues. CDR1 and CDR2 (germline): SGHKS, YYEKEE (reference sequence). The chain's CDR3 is CASSPILSTGVSYEQYF. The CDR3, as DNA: TGTGCCAGCAGCCCGATCCTCAGTACAGGGGTTAGCTACGAGCAGTACTTC.

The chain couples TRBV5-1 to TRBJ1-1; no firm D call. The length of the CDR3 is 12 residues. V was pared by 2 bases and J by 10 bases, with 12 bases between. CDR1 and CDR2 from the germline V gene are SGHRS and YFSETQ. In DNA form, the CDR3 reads TGCGCCAGCAGCTTCGGAGGTCGTGGAGCTTTCTTT. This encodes CASSFGGRGAFF. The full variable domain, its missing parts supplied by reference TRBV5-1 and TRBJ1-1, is KAGVTQTPRYLIKTRGQQVTLSCSPISGHRSVSWYQQTPGQGLQFLFEYFSETQRNKGNFPGRFSGRQFSNSRSEMNVSTLELGDSALYLCASSFGGRGAFFGQGTRLTVV.

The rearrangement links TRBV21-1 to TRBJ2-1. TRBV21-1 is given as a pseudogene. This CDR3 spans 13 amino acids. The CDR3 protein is CASSKGWVREQFF. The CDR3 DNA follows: TGTGCCAGCAGCAAAGGATGGGTGCGTGAGCAGTTCTTC.

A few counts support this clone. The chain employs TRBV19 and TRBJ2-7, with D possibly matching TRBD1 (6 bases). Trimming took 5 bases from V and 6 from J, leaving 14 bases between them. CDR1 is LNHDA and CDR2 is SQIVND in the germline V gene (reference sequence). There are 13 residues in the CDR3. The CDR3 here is CASSSTAGVEQYF. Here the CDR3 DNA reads TGTGCCAGTAGTTCTACCGCAGGGGTCGAGCAGTACTTC.

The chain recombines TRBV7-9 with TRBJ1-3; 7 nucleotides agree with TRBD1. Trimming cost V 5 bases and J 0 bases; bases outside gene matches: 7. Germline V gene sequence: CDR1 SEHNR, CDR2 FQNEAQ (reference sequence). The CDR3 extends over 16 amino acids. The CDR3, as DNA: TGTGCCAGCAGCCGTACGGGACAGAGCTCTGGAAACACCATATATTTT. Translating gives CASSRTGQSSGNTIYF.

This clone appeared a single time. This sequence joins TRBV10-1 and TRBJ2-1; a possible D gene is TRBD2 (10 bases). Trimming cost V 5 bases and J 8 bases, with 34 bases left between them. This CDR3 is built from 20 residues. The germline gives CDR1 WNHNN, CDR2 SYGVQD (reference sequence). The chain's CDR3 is CASSPRLGQGLAGGIDEQFF. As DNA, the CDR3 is TGCGCCAGCAGTCCCCGCTTGGGACAGGGATTAGCGGGAGGAATTGATGAGCAGTTCTTC.

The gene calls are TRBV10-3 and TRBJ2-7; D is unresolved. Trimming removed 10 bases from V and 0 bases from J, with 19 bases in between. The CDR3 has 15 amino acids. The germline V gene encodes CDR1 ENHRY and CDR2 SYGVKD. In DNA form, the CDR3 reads TGTGCCACCACACACCTCTTGGAGAGCTCCTACGAGCAGTACTTC. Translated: CATTHLLESSYEQYF.

CDR3 nucleotides: TGTGCCAGCAGCCAACTAGACGTTGGGACTATCTCCTACGAGCAGTACTTC. The encoded protein is CASSQLDVGTISYEQYF. This rearrangement joins TRBV7-9 to TRBJ2-7; 7 bases fit TRBD2. The CDR3 covers 17 residues. Trimming took 5 bases from V and 0 from J; bases not matched to a gene: 13. Germline CDR1 and CDR2: SEHNR and FQNEAQ (reference sequence).

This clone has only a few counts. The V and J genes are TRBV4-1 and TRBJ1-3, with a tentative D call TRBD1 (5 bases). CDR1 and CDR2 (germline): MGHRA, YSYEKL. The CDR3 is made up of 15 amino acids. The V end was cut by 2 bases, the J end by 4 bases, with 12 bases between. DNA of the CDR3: TGCGCCAGCAGCCAATCTACAGGAATCGGAAACACCATATATTTT. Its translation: CASSQSTGIGNTIYF.